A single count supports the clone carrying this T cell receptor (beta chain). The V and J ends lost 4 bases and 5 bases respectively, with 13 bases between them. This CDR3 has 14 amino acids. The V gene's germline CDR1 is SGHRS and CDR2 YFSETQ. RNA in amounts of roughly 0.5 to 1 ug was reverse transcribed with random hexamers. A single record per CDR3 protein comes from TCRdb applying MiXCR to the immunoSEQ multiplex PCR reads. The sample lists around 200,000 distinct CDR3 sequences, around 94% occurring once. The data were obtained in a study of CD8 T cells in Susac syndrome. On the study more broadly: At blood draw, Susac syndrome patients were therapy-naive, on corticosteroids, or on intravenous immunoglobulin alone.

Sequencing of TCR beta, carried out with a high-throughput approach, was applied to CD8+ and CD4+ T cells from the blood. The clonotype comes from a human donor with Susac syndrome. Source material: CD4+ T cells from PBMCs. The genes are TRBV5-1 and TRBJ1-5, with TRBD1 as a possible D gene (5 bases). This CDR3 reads CASSPLGGDQPQHF. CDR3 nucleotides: TGCGCCAGCAGCCCCTTGGGGGGGGATCAGCCCCAGCATTTT.